This is a list of T cell receptor beta chains from one sample in a study of CD8+ T cells in alopecia areata. Assay: immunoSEQ multiplex PCR; the TCRdb copy retains only in-frame clones and omits some. This repertoire shows approximately 280,000 clones, 58% found once; its top ten account for less than 2%. The sequencing used CD4+ T cells sorted from blood, collected at week 24, from a patient treated with tofacitinib. The receptors here all came from a human donor with alopecia areata. The CDR3 runs from the conserved cysteine through the conserved F or W. A D gene is named only where the DNA matches it firmly. Not every row has a clone size; where given, it reads once, few, many or a size class.

V gene	CDR3 length	clone size	D gene	J gene	CDR3 protein	CDR3 DNA
TRBV5-1	19	.	TRBD2	TRBJ2-3	CASSSAPLASGGVWDTQYF	TGCGCCAGCAGCTCGGCCCCACTCGCTAGCGGGGGGGTATGGGATACGCAGTATTTT
TRBV7-2	13	.	.	TRBJ1-4	CASSFDFSEKLFF	TGTGCCAGCAGCTTCGACTTCTCTGAAAAACTGTTTTTT
TRBV9	15	few	.	TRBJ1-1	CASSVGGQQNTEAFF	TGTGCCAGCAGCGTAGGTGGACAGCAGAACACTGAAGCTTTCTTT
TRBV28	14	few	.	TRBJ1-2	CASSTTGRGYGYTF	TGTGCCAGCAGTACAACAGGAAGGGGCTATGGCTACACCTTC
TRBV28	13	few	.	TRBJ1-2	CASSFGPGLGYTF	.
TRBV2	14	few	.	TRBJ1-2	CASSEGTGTYGYTF	TGTGCCAGCAGTGAAGGGACTGGGACCTATGGCTACACCTTC
TRBV6-5	14	.	TRBD1	TRBJ1-6	CASSPQGTGSPLHF	TGTGCCAGCAGTCCCCAGGGGACAGGATCACCCCTCCACTTT
TRBV30	11	few	.	TRBJ1-1	CAWSDSTEAFF	TGTGCCTGGAGTGATAGCACTGAAGCTTTCTTT
TRBV19	17	.	.	TRBJ1-2	CASSIFPIRTENYGYTF	TGTGCCAGTAGTATTTTCCCTATTCGGACGGAAAACTATGGCTACACCTTC
TRBV28	14	once	TRBD2	TRBJ2-1	CASRLAGLYNEQFF	TGTGCCAGCAGACTAGCGGGGCTCTACAATGAGCAGTTCTTC
TRBV23-1	19	.	.	TRBJ2-7	CASSQSVGPSWLCSYEQYF	TGCGCCAGCAGTCAATCTGTGGGTCCCTCCTGGCTTTGTTCCTACGAGCAGTACTTC
TRBV23-1	13	.	.	TRBJ1-2	CASRVLWPSGYTF	TGCGCCAGCCGGGTATTGTGGCCGAGTGGCTACACCTTC
TRBV30	13	.	.	TRBJ2-2	CAWTSASMGELFF	TGTGCCTGGACTAGCGCTTCTATGGGGGAGCTGTTTTTT
TRBV5-1	17	.	.	TRBJ2-1	CASSLRVGASSYNEQFF	TGCGCCAGCAGCTTGAGGGTCGGGGCGAGCTCCTACAATGAGCAGTTCTTC
TRBV7-9	19	.	.	TRBJ2-3	CASSLRRGAIPTSTDTQYF	TGTGCCAGCAGCTTAAGGCGGGGAGCCATACCAACTAGCACAGATACGCAGTATTTT
TRBV10-3	12	once	.	TRBJ1-2	CAISGQSGGYTF	TGTGCCATCAGTGGTCAGAGTGGGGGCTACACCTTC
TRBV13	15	.	.	TRBJ2-2	CASSSFGGPTGELFF	TGTGCCAGCAGCTCCTTCGGAGGACCCACCGGGGAGCTGTTTTTT
TRBV4-3	13	.	.	TRBJ1-4	CASSQALGSGLFF	TGCGCCAGCAGCCAAGCACTCGGGAGCGGGCTGTTTTTT
TRBV29-1	13	.	.	TRBJ2-5	CSVEGTDQETQYF	TGCAGCGTTGAAGGGACAGACCAAGAGACCCAGTACTTC
TRBV27	15	few	TRBD1	TRBJ2-5	CASKRQGSGWETQYF	TGTGCCAGCAAACGACAGGGTTCGGGTTGGGAGACCCAGTACTTC
TRBV28	15	.	.	TRBJ2-5	CASNQVGAVQETQYF	TGTGCCAGCAACCAAGTGGGGGCTGTACAAGAGACCCAGTACTTC
TRBV6-5	15	.	TRBD1	TRBJ2-7	CASSYDGQGYGEQYF	TGTGCCAGCAGTTACGACGGACAGGGTTATGGCGAGCAGTACTTC
TRBV5-1	17	.	TRBD1	TRBJ2-6	CASSPGQGSSGANVLTF	TGCGCCAGCAGCCCTGGACAGGGGAGCTCTGGGGCCAACGTCCTGACTTTC
TRBV30	14	.	.	TRBJ1-2	CAWSVPSERYGYTF	TGTGCCTGGAGTGTACCGTCAGAACGTTATGGCTACACCTTC
TRBV7-2	14	.	TRBD1	TRBJ2-7	CASSLDRDRGEQYF	TGTGCCAGCAGCTTAGATCGGGACAGGGGCGAGCAGTACTTC
TRBV2	11	.	.	TRBJ2-3	CASSVTDTQYF	TGTGCCAGCAGTGTAACAGATACGCAGTATTTT
TRBV29-1	13	once	.	TRBJ2-4	CSVQGGGQNIQYF	TGCAGCGTTCAAGGTGGGGGGCAGAACATTCAGTACTTC
TRBV6-5	14	.	TRBD1	TRBJ2-2	CASRSTGLTGELFF	TGTGCCAGCAGGTCGACAGGGCTCACCGGGGAGCTGTTTTTT
TRBV7-2	12	.	.	TRBJ1-2	CASAQGGYGYTF	TGTGCCAGCGCCCAGGGAGGTTACGGCTACACCTTC
TRBV29-1	13	.	TRBD1	TRBJ2-7	CSAGTGEAYEQYF	TGCAGCGCAGGGACAGGGGAAGCCTACGAGCAGTACTTC
TRBV30	13	.	.	TRBJ1-2	CAWSPLQGDGYTF	TGTGCCTGGAGTCCTCTACAGGGAGATGGCTACACCTTC
TRBV2	16	.	.	TRBJ2-1	CASNRRVAGANNEQFF	TGTGCCAGCAACCGACGAGTCGCGGGGGCGAACAATGAGCAGTTCTTC
TRBV5-1	15	.	TRBD2	TRBJ2-3	CASSVSGGFTDTQYF	TGCGCCAGCAGCGTTAGCGGGGGGTTTACAGATACGCAGTATTTT
TRBV10-3	15	.	TRBD2	TRBJ2-1	CATQLGTSGGSEQFF	TGTGCCACCCAGCTAGGGACTAGCGGGGGTAGTGAGCAGTTCTTC
TRBV30	13	.	.	TRBJ1-6	CACRSSYNSPLHF	TGTGCCTGTCGGAGCTCCTATAATTCACCCCTCCACTTT
TRBV30	13	.	.	TRBJ2-3	CAWTGQRTDTQYF	TGTGCCTGGACCGGACAGCGGACAGATACGCAGTATTTT
TRBV5-6	15	.	.	TRBJ1-3	CASSLEIHSGNTIYF	TGTGCCAGCAGCTTGGAGATCCACTCTGGAAACACCATATATTTT
TRBV4-2	14	.	.	TRBJ2-7	CASSQDPSTYEQYF	TGTGCCAGCAGCCAAGACCCCTCCACCTACGAGCAGTACTTC
TRBV5-6	12	.	.	TRBJ2-1	CASSLLGNEQFF	TGTGCCAGCAGCTTGTTAGGTAACGAGCAGTTCTTC
TRBV5-6	15	.	TRBD2	TRBJ2-1	CASSLLSGSYNEQFF	TGTGCCAGCAGCCTCCTTAGCGGGAGCTACAATGAGCAGTTCTTC
TRBV29-1	13	.	TRBD1	TRBJ1-1	CSADRVGNTEAFF	TGCAGCGCCGACAGGGTGGGGAACACTGAAGCTTTCTTT
TRBV30	13	.	.	TRBJ1-6	CAWRARGDSPLHF	TGTGCCTGGAGGGCAAGAGGGGATTCACCCCTCCACTTT
TRBV7-2	16	.	.	TRBJ2-4	CASSLGDGLAKNIQYF	TGTGCCAGCAGCCTGGGAGACGGACTAGCCAAAAACATTCAGTACTTC
TRBV7-2	17	.	.	TRBJ2-3	CASSLVSPVLVPDTQYF	TGTGCCAGCAGCTTAGTTTCCCCGGTCTTGGTTCCAGATACGCAGTATTTT
TRBV28	15	few	.	TRBJ2-6	CASTTRGEGANVLTF	TGTGCCAGCACGACTCGAGGGGAAGGAGCCAACGTCCTGACTTTC
TRBV30	14	.	TRBD2	TRBJ2-7	CAWTPGGGPYEQYF	TGTGCCTGGACTCCCGGGGGGGGCCCCTACGAGCAGTACTTC
TRBV25-1	15	once	TRBD1	TRBJ1-2	CASRADRGLSYGYTF	TGTGCCAGCAGGGCCGACAGGGGATTATCTTATGGCTACACCTTC
TRBV30	16	.	TRBD1	TRBJ1-6	CAWSRDRDRSNSPLHF	TGTGCCTGGAGTAGGGACAGGGATCGATCTAATTCACCCCTCCACTTT
TRBV6-5	15	few	.	TRBJ2-2	CASSRGGANTGELFF	TGTGCCAGCAGCCGCGGGGGCGCGAACACCGGGGAGCTGTTTTTT
TRBV4-1	13	.	.	TRBJ2-7	CASSQEQWDEQYF	TGCGCCAGCAGCCAAGAACAGTGGGACGAGCAGTACTTC
TRBV28	16	.	TRBD1	TRBJ2-7	CASSLWTDRGSVEQYF	TGTGCCAGCAGTTTATGGACGGACAGGGGTTCAGTCGAGCAGTACTTC
TRBV5-1	13	medium-sized	.	TRBJ1-2	CASSSDGQGGYTF	TGCGCCAGCAGCTCGGACGGCCAGGGAGGCTACACCTTC
TRBV7-9	15	.	.	TRBJ2-2	CASSPRDGNTGELFF	TGTGCCAGCAGCCCGCGGGACGGGAACACCGGGGAGCTGTTTTTT
TRBV30	11	.	.	TRBJ1-2	CAWSDAPGYTF	TGTGCCTGGAGTGATGCTCCTGGCTACACCTTC
TRBV5-1	16	.	TRBD1	TRBJ2-2	CASSSGPGTGTGELFF	TGCGCCAGCAGCTCCGGTCCCGGGACAGGGACCGGGGAGCTGTTTTTT
TRBV2	16	.	.	TRBJ2-5	CASKVDSGAPGETQYF	TGTGCCAGCAAGGTGGATTCAGGGGCGCCGGGGGAGACCCAGTACTTC